This T cell receptor beta chain was documented in a study of blood T cell repertoires in COVID-19. Study in general: Material from acute and convalescent COVID-19 was sourced from the United States, Italy and Spain. The cDNA or gDNA used as material had been derived from T cells, B-cell-depleted T cells, or PBMCs.

Germline V gives CDR1 LNHDA, CDR2 SQIVND (reference sequence). V trimming: 1 base; J trimming: 2 bases; junction bases outside the gene matches: 2. The CDR3 contains 15 residues. How the authors handled the data: Counts of nucleated cells, estimated from reference gene primer amplification, were obtained. Sequencing used immunoSEQ multiplex PCR; TCRdb keeps in-frame clones, though not all of them. D and trimming were read from the DNA, whereas the V and J calls and clone size are those reported in that table. The sample lists roughly 63,000 clones, 89% occurring once. The material sequenced was peripheral blood. The rearrangement joins TRBV19 to TRBJ2-1; 7 bases map to TRBD2. The receptor was isolated from a man aged 50 to 59 with active COVID-19. Here the CDR3 reads CASSIGGGAYNEQFF. The DNA for the CDR3 is TGTGCCAGTAGTATAGGTGGGGGGGCCTACAATGAGCAGTTCTTC.